This T cell receptor (beta chain) was captured by sequencing in a study of blood T cell repertoires in COVID-19. Study information: Sites across the United States, Italy and Spain contributed samples from acute and convalescent COVID-19.

The germline V gene encodes CDR1 SGHAT and CDR2 FQNNGV. The CDR3 sequence is 14 residues long. Trimming cost V 5 bases and J 4 bases; bases outside gene matches: 4. Generated by immunoSEQ multiplex PCR, the TCRdb table keeps only in-frame clones and is missing some. The top ten hold 1.4% of the sample, which has about 130,000 clones, roughly 83% seen once. This chain joins TRBV11-2 and TRBJ2-5, with 10 positions matching TRBD1. Material for sequencing was peripheral blood. This clonotype was sampled from a man aged 60-69 years with acute or convalescent COVID-19. CDR3 coding DNA: TGTGCCAGCAGCCTCGGGACAGGGGTAGAGACCCAGTACTTC. Translation gives CASSLGTGVETQYF. Full variable domain (remainder filled in from reference TRBV11-2 and TRBJ2-5): EAGVAQSPRYKIIEKRQSVAFWCNPISGHATLYWYQQILGQGPKLLIQFQNNGVVDDSQLPKDRFSAERLKGVDSTLKIQPAKLEDSAVYLCASSLGTGVETQYFGPGTRLLVL.